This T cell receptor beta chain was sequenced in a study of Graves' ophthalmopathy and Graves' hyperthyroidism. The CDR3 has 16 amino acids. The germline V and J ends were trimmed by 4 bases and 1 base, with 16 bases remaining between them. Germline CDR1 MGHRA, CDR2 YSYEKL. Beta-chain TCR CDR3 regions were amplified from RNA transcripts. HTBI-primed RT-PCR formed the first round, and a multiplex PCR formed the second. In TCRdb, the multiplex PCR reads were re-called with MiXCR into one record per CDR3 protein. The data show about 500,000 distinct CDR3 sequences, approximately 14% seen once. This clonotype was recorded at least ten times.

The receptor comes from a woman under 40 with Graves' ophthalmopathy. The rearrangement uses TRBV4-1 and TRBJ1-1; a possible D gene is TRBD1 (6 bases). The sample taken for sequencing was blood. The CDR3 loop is CASSLERGRRNTEAFF. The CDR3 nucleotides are TGCGCCAGCAGCCTGGAACGGGGGCGGAGGAACACTGAAGCTTTCTTT.